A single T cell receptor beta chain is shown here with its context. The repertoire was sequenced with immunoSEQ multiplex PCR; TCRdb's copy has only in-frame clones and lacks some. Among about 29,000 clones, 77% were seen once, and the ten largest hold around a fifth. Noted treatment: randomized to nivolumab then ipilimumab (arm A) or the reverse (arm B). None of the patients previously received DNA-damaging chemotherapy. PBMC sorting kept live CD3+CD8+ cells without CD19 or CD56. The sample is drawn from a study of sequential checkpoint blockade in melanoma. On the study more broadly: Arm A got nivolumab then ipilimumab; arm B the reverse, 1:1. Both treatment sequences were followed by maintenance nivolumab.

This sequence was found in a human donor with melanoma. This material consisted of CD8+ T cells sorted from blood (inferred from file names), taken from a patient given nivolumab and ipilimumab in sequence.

The CDR3 reads CASGDNYGYTF. As DNA, the CDR3 is TGTGCCAGCGGAGATAACTATGGCTACACCTTC. This chain joins TRBV2 and TRBJ1-2; D remains unclear. The CDR3 runs 11 residues. The V end was cut by 8 bases, the J end by 1 base, with 5 bases between. Germline V lookup: CDR1 SNHLY, CDR2 FYNNEI.